The 2 T cell receptor beta chains below come from one sample, sequenced in a study of T cells in Graves' hyperthyroidism and ophthalmopathy. Using RNA transcripts as the source, TCR beta CDR3 regions were amplified. The HTBI primer set was used in a first-round RT-PCR of the TCR CDR3. TCRdb called the multiplex PCR reads again in MiXCR, with one record for every CDR3 protein. The sample includes about 380,000 distinct CDR3 sequences, about 15% of them seen just once. Sequenced: blood. The receptors were sampled from a woman between 55 and 75 years old with Graves' hyperthyroidism.

Here the CDR3 reads CAIRWTETNTEAFF. For the CDR3, the DNA is TGTGCCATCCGGTGGACGGAGACTAACACTGAAGCTTTCTTT. The chain employs TRBV10-3 and TRBJ1-1; no reliable D call. The V end lost 8 bases, the J end lost 2 bases, and 15 bases lay between the germline ends. CDR3 length: 14 residues. Germline lookup yields CDR1 ENHRY and CDR2 SYGVKD.

This clonotype came up a few times. The chain combines TRBV27 with TRBJ2-5; D gene uncertain. The CDR3 length is 13 residues. V was shortened by 6 bases and J by 5 bases, with 13 bases between the two germline ends. Germline assignment: CDR1 MNHEY and CDR2 SMNVEV (reference sequence). This chain's CDR3 is CASRRSRAETQYF. CDR3 sequence (DNA): TGTGCCAGCAGACGAAGTAGGGCGGAGACCCAGTACTTC.